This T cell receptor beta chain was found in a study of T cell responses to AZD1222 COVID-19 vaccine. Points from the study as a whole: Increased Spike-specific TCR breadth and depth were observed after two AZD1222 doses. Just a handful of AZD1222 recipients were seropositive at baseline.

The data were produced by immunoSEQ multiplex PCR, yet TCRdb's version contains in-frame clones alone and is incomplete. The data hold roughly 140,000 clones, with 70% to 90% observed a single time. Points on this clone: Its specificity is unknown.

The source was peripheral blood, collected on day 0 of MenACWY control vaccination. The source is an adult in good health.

The CDR3 DNA reads TGTGCCAGCAGCTTGTATGGGAGTACCTCCTACGAGCAGTACTTC. It specifies CASSLYGSTSYEQYF. This chain links TRBV5-5 with TRBJ2-7, with a possible D match to TRBD2 (5 bases). Trimming left V 1 base short and J 0 bases short, with 11 bases between. CDR1 and CDR2 (germline): SGHKS, YYEKEE (reference sequence). The CDR3 is made up of 15 amino acids.